Listed below are T cell receptor beta chains from one sample, sequenced in a study of regulatory T cells in long-lasting Graves disease. Each CDR3 protein gets one entry after TCRdb re-called the multiplex PCR reads with MiXCR. The sample shows 400,000 to 500,000 distinct CDR3 sequences, about 15% of them seen only once. The same data also contributed to another study, on T cells in Graves' hyperthyroidism and ophthalmopathy.

Sequenced here: peripheral blood mononuclear cells (PBMCs), sampled at new diagnosis, from a patient treated with antithyroid drugs. All receptors derive from a woman aged 40 to 50 with Graves disease. Each CDR3 is given with its conserved first and last residue. A D gene is named only where the DNA matches it firmly. Rows give clone size only sometimes, using once, few, many, or a class for an expanded clone.

TRBJ2-3 many TRBD2 TRBV18 CASSPERGPTDTQYF TGTGCCAGCTCACCTGAGCGGGGACCCACAGATACGCAGTATTTT
TRBJ2-3 few - TRBV6-2/TRBV6-3 CASRRDPTSTDTQYF TGTGCCAGCAGGCGGGATCCTACTAGCACAGATACGCAGTATTTT
TRBJ2-5 - - TRBV11-2 CASSLDQDLSQYF TGTGCCAGCAGCTTAGATCAGGACCTCTCCCAGTACTTC
TRBJ2-3 - - TRBV4-2 CASSQEVRASVSTDTQYF TGTGCCAGCAGCCAAGAGGTGAGGGCTAGCGTGAGCACAGATACGCAGTATTTT
TRBJ2-3 many - TRBV7-2 CASSSFNTDTQYF TGTGCCAGCAGCTCTTTCAACACAGATACGCAGTATTTT
TRBJ2-7 - - TRBV7-6 CASSLGVRGSSSYEQYF TGTGCCAGCAGCTTAGGGGTAAGGGGGTCGAGCTCCTACGAGCAGTACTTC
TRBJ1-2 - - TRBV5-1 CASSFFRAGDYGYTF TGCGCCAGCAGCTTTTTTAGGGCCGGGGACTATGGCTACACCTTC
TRBJ2-3 many TRBD2 TRBV5-6 CASSFLAGGADTQYF TGTGCCAGCAGCTTCCTAGCGGGAGGTGCAGATACGCAGTATTTT
TRBJ1-2 few - TRBV5-1 CASSTRGYGYTF TGTGCCAGCAGCACCCGAGGATATGGCTACACCTTC
TRBJ2-5 many - TRBV29-1 CSVESSSGETQYF TGCAGCGTTGAGAGCTCATCCGGGGAGACCCAGTACTTC
TRBJ1-1 many - TRBV5-1 CASSDRGMRGRTEAFF TGCGCCAGCAGCGACCGAGGTATGCGGGGTAGGACTGAAGCTTTCTTT
TRBJ2-7 many TRBD2 TRBV28 CASSYSGRARSEQYF TGTGCCAGCAGTTATAGCGGGAGGGCCCGCAGCGAGCAGTACTTC
TRBJ1-1 few - TRBV6-1 CASSAGHLNTEAFF TGTGCCAGCAGTGCGGGACATCTAAACACTGAAGCTTTCTTT
TRBJ2-5 - - TRBV5-1 CASSSGGDGETQYF TGCGCCAGCAGCTCGGGGGGCGATGGGGAGACCCAGTACTTC
TRBJ2-5 few TRBD1 TRBV13 CASSIGTGTKETQYF TGTGCCAGCAGCATAGGGACAGGGACAAAAGAGACCCAGTACTTC
TRBJ2-7 many - TRBV11-2 CASSLGVSGHEQYF TGTGCCAGCAGCTTAGGGGTGTCGGGGCACGAGCAGTACTTC
TRBJ2-3 many TRBD2 TRBV2 CASSPGGLVPTDTQYF TGTGCCAGCAGTCCGGGGGGTCTAGTCCCCACAGATACGCAGTATTTT